The 23 T cell receptor beta chains given below trace back to one sample, sequenced in a study of T cell repertoires in cytomegalovirus infection. A single record per CDR3 protein comes from TCRdb applying MiXCR to the reads. This sample has nearly 450,000 distinct CDR3 sequences, with about a third found just once. The specimen was PBMCs. These receptors were collected from a human donor in good health (CMV status not recorded). Some clones in this sample may be carry-over from other donors' samples.

This clonotype was observed many times. The genes are TRBV7-2 and TRBJ2-2, with unresolved D. V lost 2 bases to trimming and J lost 1 base, with 5 bases between them. This CDR3 is built from 14 residues. Germline CDR1 and CDR2: SGHTA and FQGNSA. CDR3 nucleotides: TGTGCCAGCAGCTTATCCATGAACACCGGGGAGCTGTTTTTT. The encoded protein is CASSLSMNTGELFF.

V is TRBV3-1 and J is TRBJ2-6; D is unresolved. The CDR3 spans 17 residues. V dropped 0 bases and J dropped 0 bases, with 9 bases sitting between them. In germline, CDR1 is LGHDT, CDR2 YNNKEL (reference sequence). This chain's CDR3 is CASSQDSRISGANVLTF. DNA of the CDR3: TGTGCCAGCAGCCAAGATTCCAGAATCTCTGGGGCCAACGTCCTGACTTTC.

The rearrangement joins TRBV24-1 to TRBJ2-5; possible D gene TRBD1, 6 bases. Per the germline V gene, CDR1 is KGHDR and CDR2 is SFDVKD. Trimming removed 0 bases at V and 0 bases at J, with 16 bases between. This CDR3 has 18 residues. This CDR3 is CATSDLRDDRFNQETQYF. CDR3 in DNA: TGTGCCACCAGTGATTTGCGGGATGACAGGTTTAACCAAGAGACCCAGTACTTC.

The chain links TRBV2 to TRBJ1-1, with 7 bases identical to TRBD1. The J segment lost 6 bases and the V segment lost 2 bases, leaving 3 bases of the junction unmatched. Germline V gene lookup returns CDR1 SNHLY and CDR2 FYNNEI. CDR3 size: 13 residues. The CDR3: CASSENRGAEAFF. As DNA, the CDR3 is TGTGCCAGCAGTGAAAACAGGGGTGCTGAAGCTTTCTTT.

This clonotype occurred once. This chain connects TRBV29-1 to TRBJ1-1; D remains ambiguous. The CDR3 is made up of 12 amino acids. Germline V gene data show CDR1 as SQVTM and CDR2 as ANQGSEA. Trimming took 7 bases from V and 3 from J, leaving 12 bases between them. The CDR3 DNA is TGCAGCGGCGGGAGTCTGGACACTGAAGCTTTCTTT. Its translation: CSGGSLDTEAFF.

This clonotype has more than one count but fewer than ten. The chain's CDR3 is CASSFSGRGNTEAFF. CDR3 sequence (DNA): TGTGCCAGCAGTTTTAGTGGGCGAGGGAACACTGAAGCTTTCTTT. The rearrangement uses TRBV28 and TRBJ1-1, with D hard to call. The CDR3 loop spans 15 amino acids. CDR1 is MDHEN, CDR2 SYDVKM, per germline. V was trimmed by 3 bases and J by 1 base, leaving 12 bases between them.

The rearrangement links TRBV11-2 to TRBJ1-3; tentatively, D is TRBD1 (6 bases). Trimming left V 5 bases short and J 4 bases short, with 24 bases between. The CDR3 is 18 amino acids. Per germline, CDR1 SGHAT and CDR2 FQNNGV. CDR3 in DNA: TGTGCCAGCAGCCCAGGGGTGCTGACAGCCCGAGGAGGAAACACCATATATTTT. Protein product: CASSPGVLTARGGNTIYF. The full variable domain, its missing parts supplied by reference TRBV11-2 and TRBJ1-3, is EAGVAQSPRYKIIEKRQSVAFWCNPISGHATLYWYQQILGQGPKLLIQFQNNGVVDDSQLPKDRFSAERLKGVDSTLKIQPAKLEDSAVYLCASSPGVLTARGGNTIYFGEGSWLTVV.

The chain uses TRBV7-2 and TRBJ2-3; 8 bases map to TRBD2. The length of the CDR3 is 19 residues. The junction had 12 bases not matched to a gene; V was cut back by 1 base and J by 0 bases. CDR1 SGHTA and CDR2 FQGNSA come from the germline V gene. DNA of the CDR3: TGTGCCAGCAGCTTAGGAGGGGTAGCGGGGTTTCGCAGCACAGATACGCAGTATTTT. Translated, it gives CASSLGGVAGFRSTDTQYF.

This chain joins TRBV10-2 and TRBJ2-7, with D unclear. Germline V gene data show CDR1 as WSHSY and CDR2 as SAAADI. Trimming pared 8 bases from V and 6 bases from J, leaving 14 bases between. This CDR3 is 12 amino acids long. The CDR3: CASANGPGEQYF. CDR3 bases: TGCGCCAGCGCGAACGGTCCGGGCGAGCAGTACTTC.

The rearrangement links TRBV4-1 to TRBJ2-7, with D perhaps TRBD1 or TRBD2 (5 bases each). V was clipped by 0 bases and J by 0 bases, with 12 bases between them. The V gene's germline CDR1 is MGHRA and CDR2 YSYEKL. This CDR3 has 16 residues. CDR3 sequence (DNA): TGCGCCAGCAGCCAAGAGTGGGACCCTAGCTCCTACGAGCAGTACTTC. This translates into CASSQEWDPSSYEQYF.

The chain joins TRBV12-3 or TRBV12-4 to TRBJ1-1; D ambiguous. The length of the CDR3 is 11 residues. Trimming left V 2 bases short and J 8 bases short, with 6 bases between. In nucleotides, the CDR3 is TGTGCCAGCAGTTTAACCGCCGAAGCTTTCTTT. Translated, it gives CASSLTAEAFF.

This clonotype was detected ten times or more. The chain joins TRBV11-2 to TRBJ2-7; D possibly corresponds to TRBD1 (6 bases). This CDR3 has 17 amino acids. V lost 5 bases and J 0 bases, leaving 20 bases between the germline ends. The germline V gene has CDR1 SGHAT and CDR2 FQNNGV. This CDR3 is CASSAQTQTGLSYEQYF. The CDR3 nucleotides are TGTGCCAGCAGCGCTCAAACCCAGACAGGTCTCTCCTACGAGCAGTACTTC.

J is TRBJ1-2 and V is TRBV2; D perhaps matches TRBD1 (5 bases). The CDR3 is 15 residues long. Germline V lookup: CDR1 SNHLY, CDR2 FYNNEI. V lost 5 bases and J 2 bases, leaving 15 bases between the germline ends. In DNA, the CDR3 is TGTGCCAGCAGTCGAGAAGGGACGGCAAACTATGGCTACACCTTC. Translation gives CASSREGTANYGYTF.

As to this clonotype: A read error may produce the germline difference seen at one junction end. The chain is built from TRBV7-2 and TRBJ1-5, with 8 bases identical to TRBD1. CDR1 is SGHTA, CDR2 FQGNSA, per germline. CDR3 length: 13 amino acids. The CDR3 bases are TGTGCCAGCAGTTTGACAGGGGATCATCCCCAGCATTTT. Translating gives CASSLTGDHPQHF.

The chain employs TRBV11-2 and TRBJ2-4, with 7 bases that match TRBD2. The CDR3 contains 14 residues. V trimming: 3 bases; J trimming: 7 bases; junction bases outside the gene matches: 6. Germline CDR1 reads SGHAT; CDR2 reads FQNNGV. In DNA form, the CDR3 reads TGTGCCAGCAGCTTGTTGAGGGGAGGGAACATTCAGTACTTC. The encoded protein is CASSLLRGGNIQYF.

This clonotype has more than one count but fewer than ten. V usage is TRBV12-3 or TRBV12-4 and J usage is TRBJ1-1; 10 bases are shared with TRBD1. The trim removed 5 bases at V and 6 bases at J, leaving 3 bases unmatched. The CDR3 contains 13 residues. DNA for the CDR3: TGTGCCAGCAGTGCGGGACAGGGGCCTGAAGCTTTCTTT. As protein: CASSAGQGPEAFF.

This clonotype was recorded many times. The chain carries TRBV6-2 or TRBV6-3 and TRBJ2-1; possible D gene TRBD2, 6 bases. CDR1 is MNHEY and CDR2 is SVGEGT in the germline V gene. Trimming left V 5 bases short and J 0 bases short, with 14 bases between. This CDR3 has 16 amino acids. The CDR3 spells CASSRSGVSSYNEQFF. CDR3 coding DNA: TGTGCCAGCAGTCGTAGCGGAGTTAGCTCCTACAATGAGCAGTTCTTC.

CDR3 residues: CASSFDRDSMWNEQFF. Here the CDR3 DNA reads TGTGCCAGCAGCTTCGACCGGGACAGTATGTGGAATGAGCAGTTCTTC. The J gene is TRBJ2-1, the V gene TRBV5-5, with 7 bases aligning to TRBD1. Germline-derived CDR1 and CDR2 are SGHKS and YYEKEE (reference sequence). CDR3 size: 16 residues. Trimming at V came to 2 bases and at J to 7 bases, leaving 12 bases not matched to a gene.

This rearrangement joins TRBV27 to TRBJ1-6; D unresolved. Germline V gene lookup returns CDR1 MNHEY and CDR2 SMNVEV (reference sequence). V dropped 5 bases and J dropped 10 bases, with 9 bases sitting between them. The CDR3 extends over 12 amino acids. The CDR3 region is CASSKTNSPLHF. The CDR3 DNA follows: TGTGCCAGCAGTAAGACAAACTCACCCCTCCACTTT.

This clonotype was seen only a few times. The rearrangement uses TRBV6-5 and TRBJ2-5; 9 positions agree with TRBD2. The CDR3 sequence is 16 residues long. V shed 7 bases and J 1 base; nucleotides not matched to a gene: 10. The V gene's germline CDR1 is MNHEY and CDR2 SVGAGI. The CDR3 reads CASIRKSGGSQETQYF. Written as DNA, the CDR3 is TGTGCCAGCATAAGGAAGAGCGGGGGGTCCCAAGAGACCCAGTACTTC.

V and J are TRBV10-3 and TRBJ2-5; D ambiguous. V was clipped by 2 bases and J by 3 bases, with 7 bases between them. The CDR3 sequence is 13 residues long. CDR1 and CDR2 from the germline V gene are ENHRY and SYGVKD. CDR3 nucleotide sequence: TGTGCCATCAGTGAGAGGGTGGAAGAGACCCAGTACTTC. It translates to CAISERVEETQYF.

A few counts support this clonotype. The chain recombines TRBV7-9 with TRBJ1-6, with a weak D call TRBD1 (5 bases). The CDR3 is 17 residues long. Per germline, CDR1 SEHNR and CDR2 FQNEAQ (reference sequence). Trimming removed 5 bases from V and 15 bases from J, with 29 bases in between. CDR3 nucleotides: TGTGCCAGCAGCACCACCAAAGAACTTCCAGGGAACTCTCTCCTCCACTTT. This sequence encodes CASSTTKELPGNSLLHF.

The sample holds a few counts of this clonotype. This sequence joins TRBV7-2 and TRBJ2-5; possibly TRBD1 or TRBD2 for D (5 bases each). There are 14 residues in the CDR3. V lost 4 bases to trimming and J lost 2 bases, with 11 bases between them. CDR1 SGHTA and CDR2 FQGNSA come from the germline V gene. CDR3 DNA sequence: TGTGCCAGCAGCTGGGGACCCCGACAAGAGACCCAGTACTTC. This codes for CASSWGPRQETQYF.